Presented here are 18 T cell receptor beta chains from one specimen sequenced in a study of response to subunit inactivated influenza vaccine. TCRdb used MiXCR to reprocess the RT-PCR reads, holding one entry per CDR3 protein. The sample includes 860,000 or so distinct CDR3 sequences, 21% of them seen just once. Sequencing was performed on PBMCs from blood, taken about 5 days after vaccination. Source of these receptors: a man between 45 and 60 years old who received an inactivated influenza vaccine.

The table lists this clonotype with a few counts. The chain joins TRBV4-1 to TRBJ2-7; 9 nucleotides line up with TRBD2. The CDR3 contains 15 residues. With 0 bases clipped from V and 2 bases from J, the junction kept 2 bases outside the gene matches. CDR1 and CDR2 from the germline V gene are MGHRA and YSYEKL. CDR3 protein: CASSQDRTSAYEQYF. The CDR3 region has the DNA TGCGCCAGCAGCCAAGATCGGACTAGCGCCTACGAGCAGTACTTC.

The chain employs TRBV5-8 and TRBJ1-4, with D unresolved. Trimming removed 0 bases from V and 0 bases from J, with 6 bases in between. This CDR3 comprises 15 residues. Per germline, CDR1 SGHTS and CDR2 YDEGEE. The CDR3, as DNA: TGTGCCAGCAGCTTGGGACATTCAACTAATGAAAAACTGTTTTTT. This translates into CASSLGHSTNEKLFF.

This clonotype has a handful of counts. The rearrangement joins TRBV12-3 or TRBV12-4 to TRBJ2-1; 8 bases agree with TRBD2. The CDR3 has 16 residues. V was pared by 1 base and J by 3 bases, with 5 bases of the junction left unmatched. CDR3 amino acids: CASSLDGLAGYNEQFF. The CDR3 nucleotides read TGTGCCAGCAGTTTAGACGGGCTAGCGGGCTACAATGAGCAGTTCTTC.

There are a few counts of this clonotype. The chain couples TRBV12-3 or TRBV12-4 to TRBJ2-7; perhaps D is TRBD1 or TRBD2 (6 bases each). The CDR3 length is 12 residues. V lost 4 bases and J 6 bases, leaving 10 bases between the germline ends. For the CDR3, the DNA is TGTGCCAGCAGTTCCAGGGGAGGCGAGCAGTACTTC. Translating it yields CASSSRGGEQYF.

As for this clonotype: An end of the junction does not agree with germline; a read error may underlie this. This CDR3 reads CANSLVSMGLGNEQFF. The CDR3 DNA sequence: TGCGCCAACAGCTTGGTGAGCATGGGTTTAGGGAATGAGCAGTTCTTC. V usage is TRBV5-1 and J usage is TRBJ2-1; D uncertain. Germline V gene sequence: CDR1 SGHRS, CDR2 YFSETQ. The CDR3 is 16 amino acids.

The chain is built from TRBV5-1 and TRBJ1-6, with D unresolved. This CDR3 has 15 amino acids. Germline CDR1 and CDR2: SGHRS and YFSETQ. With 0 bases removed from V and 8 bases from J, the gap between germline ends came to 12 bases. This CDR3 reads CASSLAPTGYSPLHF. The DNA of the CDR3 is TGCGCCAGCAGCTTGGCCCCAACCGGGTATTCACCCCTCCACTTT.

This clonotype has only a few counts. This CDR3 reads CSARRQVYSNQPQHF. CDR3 bases: TGCAGTGCTAGAAGACAGGTTTATAGCAATCAGCCCCAGCATTTT. This rearrangement joins TRBV20-1 to TRBJ1-5, with a weak D call TRBD1 (6 bases). With 2 bases removed from V and 0 bases from J, the gap between germline ends came to 11 bases. CDR1 and CDR2 from the germline V gene are DFQATT and SNEGSKA (reference sequence). CDR3 length: 15 amino acids.

The DNA for the CDR3 is TGTGCCAGCAGCCCCAAAGCGGGAGTGGAGAAGACCCAGTACTTC. Encoded protein: CASSPKAGVEKTQYF. V is TRBV7-2 and J is TRBJ2-5, with 8 bases fitting TRBD2. Germline V gives CDR1 SGHTA, CDR2 FQGNSA. Unmatched junction bases numbered 11, after V lost 5 bases and J lost 6 bases. This CDR3 comprises 15 residues.

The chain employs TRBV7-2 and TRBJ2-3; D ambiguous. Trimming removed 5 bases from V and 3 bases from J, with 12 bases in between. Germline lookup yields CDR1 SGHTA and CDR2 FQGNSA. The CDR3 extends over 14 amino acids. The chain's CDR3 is CASSATTYTDTQYF. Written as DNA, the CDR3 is TGTGCCAGCAGCGCCACAACCTATACAGATACGCAGTATTTT.

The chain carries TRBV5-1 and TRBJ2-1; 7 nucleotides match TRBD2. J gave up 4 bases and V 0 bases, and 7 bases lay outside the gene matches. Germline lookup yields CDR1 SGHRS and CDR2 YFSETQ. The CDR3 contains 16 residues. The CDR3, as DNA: TGCGCCAGCAGCTTGGGGCTGACTAGCATTTACAATGAGCAGTTCTTC. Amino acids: CASSLGLTSIYNEQFF.

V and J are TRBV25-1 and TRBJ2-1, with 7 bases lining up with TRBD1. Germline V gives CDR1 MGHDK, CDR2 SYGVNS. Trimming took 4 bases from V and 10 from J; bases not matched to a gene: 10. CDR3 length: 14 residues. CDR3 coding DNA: TGTGCCAGCAGTGGGACAGGCTCCCTTTGGGAGCAGTTCTTC. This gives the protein CASSGTGSLWEQFF.

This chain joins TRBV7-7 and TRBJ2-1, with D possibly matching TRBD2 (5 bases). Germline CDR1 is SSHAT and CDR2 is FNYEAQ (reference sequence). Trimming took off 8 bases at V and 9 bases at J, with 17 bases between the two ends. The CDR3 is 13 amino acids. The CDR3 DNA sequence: TGTGCCAGCTCCCGGGGAAAGGGCGGTGAGCAGTTCTTC. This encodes CASSRGKGGEQFF.

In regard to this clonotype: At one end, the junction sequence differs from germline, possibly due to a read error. The CDR3 nucleotides read TGTGCCAGCAGCCAAAGAGGTTCTGGGGCCAACGTCCTGACTTTC. It yields the protein CASSQRGSGANVLTF. The V call is TRBV5-1, the J call TRBJ2-6; D remains unclear. The CDR3 length is 15 residues. Germline CDR1 reads SGHRS; CDR2 reads YFSETQ.

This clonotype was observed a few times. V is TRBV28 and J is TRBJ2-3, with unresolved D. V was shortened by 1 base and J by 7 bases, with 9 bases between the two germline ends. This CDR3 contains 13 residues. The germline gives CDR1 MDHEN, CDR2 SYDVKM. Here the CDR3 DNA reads TGTGCCAGCAGTTTATCTCACGGGTATACGCAGTATTTT. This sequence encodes CASSLSHGYTQYF.

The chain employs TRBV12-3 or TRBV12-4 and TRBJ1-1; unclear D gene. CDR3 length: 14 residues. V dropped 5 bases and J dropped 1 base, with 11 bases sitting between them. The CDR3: CASSTYEGNTEAFF. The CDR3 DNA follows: TGTGCCAGCAGTACCTACGAAGGGAACACTGAAGCTTTCTTT.

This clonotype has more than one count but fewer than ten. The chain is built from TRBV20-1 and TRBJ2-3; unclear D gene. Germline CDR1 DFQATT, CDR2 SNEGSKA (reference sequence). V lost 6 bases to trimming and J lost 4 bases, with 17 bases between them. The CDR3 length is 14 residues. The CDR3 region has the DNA TGCAGTGCATCCCCTAGTTCGGGTGCAGATACGCAGTATTTT. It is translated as CSASPSSGADTQYF.

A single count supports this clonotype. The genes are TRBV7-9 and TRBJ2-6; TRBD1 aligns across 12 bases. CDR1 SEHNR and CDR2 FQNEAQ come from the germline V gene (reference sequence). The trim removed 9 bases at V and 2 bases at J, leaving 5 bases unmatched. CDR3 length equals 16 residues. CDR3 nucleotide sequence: TGTGCCAGTTGCCGGGACAGGGGGCCTGGGGCCAACGTCCTGACTTTC. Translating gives CASCRDRGPGANVLTF.

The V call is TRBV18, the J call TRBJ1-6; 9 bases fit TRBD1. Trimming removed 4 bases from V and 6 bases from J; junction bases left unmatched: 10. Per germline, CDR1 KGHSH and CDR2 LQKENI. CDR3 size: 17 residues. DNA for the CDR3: TGTGCCAGCTCACTAACCGGGACAGGGAGGTTTAATTCACCCCTCCACTTT. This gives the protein CASSLTGTGRFNSPLHF.